This T cell receptor beta chain was obtained from a study of T cells in Graves' hyperthyroidism and ophthalmopathy (dated by TCRdb to about 2019). Study-wide context: Peripheral blood samples were taken at initial diagnosis, before any treatment was given. In more than 5 Graves' hyperthyroidism patients, the study also compared T-cell repertoires from thyroid tissue with T-cell repertoires from blood. For training and testing, the approximately 92 patients in the discovery cohort were randomly divided in a 7:3 ratio. Prospective prediction of ophthalmopathy was tested in an independent validation cohort of 18 hyperthyroidism patients and around 16 patients who later progressed to ophthalmopathy. After blood sampling, hyperthyroidism patients were treated with methimazole at a starting dose of 30 mg daily, and ophthalmopathy patients were treated with high-dose intravenous methylprednisolone. To identify distinguishing TCR V-J signatures, a discovery cohort of 100 patients was used, comprising approximately 40 with Graves' ophthalmopathy and roughly 60 with stable Graves' hyperthyroidism. TCR Vbeta CDR3 sequencing of roughly 140 peripheral blood samples (over 40 ophthalmopathy, about 80 hyperthyroidism and around 17 progressor patients) is reported in the paper.

Paper-wide results and their limitations: No statistical method was used to set the sample size in advance, and investigators knew the group allocation. Blood samples also contained most of the expanded thyroid clonotypes (frequency above 0.001), which suggests that blood repertoires may reflect thyroid immune responses. During validation, the model predicted progression to ophthalmopathy a median of roughly six months ahead of onset, with more than 60% sensitivity and about 75% specificity. Ophthalmopathy was separated from stable hyperthyroidism by a 13 V-J signature model, with around 90% sensitivity and about 81% specificity obtained in cross-validation and 80%/75% obtained in testing.

Of note for this clonotype: No cognate antigen has been identified for it. Qualities for individual bases were not recorded, and no much larger clone is one base off.

The CDR3 measures 15 amino acids from cysteine to phenylalanine. The sequence is cut down to CDR3 DNA, 45 bases in frame from base 1. The germline V and J ends show losses of 0 bases and 9 bases respectively, and no gene match explains 5 bases of the junction. For CDR1 and CDR2, the germline V gene lists SGHTA and FQGTGA. The TCR beta CDR3 regions were amplified from RNA transcripts. The TCR CDR3 was subjected to a first round of RT-PCR using the HTBI primer set and the Qiagen OneStep RT-PCR kit. A second multiplex PCR round built the libraries, followed by size selection and purification. The libraries were sequenced on an Illumina HiSeq2000 using paired-end 100 bp reads. The source study handled its data this way. Raw data were processed with SOAPnuke, discarding reads with adapters, uncalled bases, mean Phred below 15, or no exact constant-primer or identifier match. High-quality paired reads were merged with COPE v1.2.5, and unique nucleotide sequences were defined as clonotypes. MiTCR v1.1 was used to align the clonotypes against IMGT TRBV, TRBD and TRBJ reference segments. The analysis included only V-J combinations with a frequency above 0.0001, which together covered 99% to 99.2% of the repertoires. A TCS score was defined as the ratio of F50 (clonal expansion) to E x V (chaos), with BLOSUM62-based TCRdist applied between CDR3 peptides within each V-J. Welch's t-statistics and random forest reduced roughly 500 V-J features to roughly 13, which were used in a naive Bayes classifier (R e1071). Using fastp trimming at Q25 and MiXCR clonotype assembly, TCRdb reanalyzed the public sequencing data and kept in-frame beta chains. Here each entry gathers all rows of one CDR3 protein and keeps the most common genes and DNA. Here the V and J calls rest on TCRdb's processing, not on the authors' analysis. This sample has about 480,000 distinct CDR3 sequences in its table, and 22% of those were observed once. The ten largest clonotypes hold about 53% of the sample.

Ophthalmopathy patients had moderately to severely active disease, Clinical Activity Score of at least 3, NOSPECS grade of at least 4, and duration under 3 months. Any patient with an uncontrolled infection, another autoimmune disease, pregnancy or lactation was excluded. Diagnoses were based on clinical symptoms, serum thyroxine and TRAb, thyroid ultrasound and orbital computed tomography. PBMCs were separated from under 12 ml of fresh peripheral blood using Ficoll-Paque density gradient centrifugation. Trizol reagent was used to extract total RNA, and RNA quality was then checked on an Agilent 2100 Bioanalyzer.

Sample: blood. This receptor chain uses TRBV7-3 and TRBJ1-6, with TRBD1 matching 7 junction bases. The sequence was obtained from a woman aged 70-85 years with Graves' ophthalmopathy. The CDR3 reads as follows: CASSLTGQAISPLHF. The nucleotide sequence reads as follows: TGTGCCAGCAGCTTAACCGGACAGGCCATTTCACCCCTCCACTTT.